This T cell receptor (beta chain) was captured in a study of follicular helper T cells after annual influenza vaccination (dated by TCRdb to about 2017). For the wider study: Blood was collected on days 0, 7 and 28 after each seasonal influenza vaccination. To study recall of cTfh clones, some subjects were followed across successive annual vaccinations spanning the 2013-2014, 2014-2015 and 2015-2016 seasons. One week after vaccination, a second recruited cohort of 12 subjects (Table S1) displayed a similar ICOS+CD38+ cTfh response. Multi-year samples were available for six subjects, with four spanning two vaccination seasons and two spanning three seasons. Samples from 2013-2014 were cryopreserved, whereas samples from about 2015 were processed immediately after collection. Results the study describes overall, beyond this receptor: Day 7 ICOS+CD38+ clones were most often found later in ICOS-CD38- cTfh, suggesting that subset may serve as a memory reservoir. In evaluating whether influenza clones were enriched, the possibility that the far larger non-cTfh compartments were undersampled could not be ruled out. Because only roughly 10-20% of the analyzed cells gave productive TCRB sequences, there was no way to sample rare clonotypes. Successive annual vaccinations recalled a recurrent oligoclonal ICOS+CD38+ cTfh response that contained tetramer and AIM influenza-specific clonotypes. ICOS+CD38+ cTfh clonality correlated with the frequency of that population, and its change correlated with the change in circulating plasmablast frequency.

Turning to this clone: What antigen it recognizes has not been identified. No clone much larger than this one lies a single base away; base qualities are absent.

Library construction relied on the immunoSEQ multiplex PCR assay. Adaptive Biotechnologies handled the TCRB amplification, library preparation, sequencing and preliminary bioinformatics at Survey level resolution. The published analysis was carried out like this. Clonality was calculated in R as 1 minus normalized Shannon entropy, and the Gini index was calculated with the R package ineq. Overlap score was defined as the summed counts of shared sequences divided by the total counts of all sequences in both compared samples. Fisher's exact test, with an assumed theoretical repertoire of 10^7 TCRB sequences, was used to assess the significance of shared clonotypes. TCRdb provides this immuneACCESS table in a form limited to in-frame rearrangements. Some clones are lacking; in checked studies, under half of them reflect an unresolved V gene, and why the rest are absent is not known. The V and J calls and clone size are taken from that table; D and trimming were inferred from the DNA. Across this sample there are about 11,000 clones, with about four fifths seen only once. Of the sample, approximately 0.96% falls within the top ten clones.

Looking up the germline V gene yields CDR1 SQVTM and CDR2 ANQGSEA. At the junction V is shortened by 5 bases and J by 5 bases; bases outside the gene matches: 13. The CDR3, cysteine through phenylalanine, is 16 amino acids long. Only the CDR3 region is kept as DNA, spanning 48 bases read in frame from base 1. This specimen's time point label, per the study, means: 2014-2015 season, pre-vaccination. Adults were given seasonal inactivated influenza vaccine (Fluvarix), and sorted blood CD4 subsets were followed by TCRB sequencing before and after vaccination. To be eligible, subjects had to be community-dwelling and could not have received an influenza vaccine during the previous 6 months. Influenza vaccine contraindications, substance abuse, HIV/AIDS, active malignancy, immunomodulatory medication and active illness such as respiratory infection were included among the exclusion criteria. Between roughly 40 and 100 mL of blood was sampled per time point. Either Ficoll-Paque PLUS or SepMate separation was used to isolate PBMC. As a non-Tfh comparison subset, CXCR5- memory CD4 T cells were sorted. Cell subsets were sorted from PBMC on a BD FACS Aria before DNA extraction.

This chain is built from TRBV29-1 and TRBJ2-2; a stretch of 8 junction bases matches TRBD1. Sequenced here: CXCR5- memory CD4+ T cells sorted from blood, sampled on the day of influenza vaccination. The cell subset or site label, read with the paper, signifies: CXCR5- memory CD4 T cells. The TCR was taken from an adult who received the influenza vaccine. The CDR3 protein is CSVYFPAGGSTGELFF. DNA sequence: TGCAGCGTTTACTTCCCGGCAGGGGGCTCAACCGGGGAGCTGTTTTTT.